The TCR beta chain under discussion was sequenced for a study of shared clonotypes between healthy human individuals. The CDR3 is 13 residues long. The germline V and J ends were trimmed by 1 base and 1 base, with 4 bases remaining between them. Germline CDR1 reads MNHEY; CDR2 reads SVGAGI. Concerning this clone: Other DNA sequences from this sample encode an identical CDR3 as well.

Some clones are missing from TCRdb's copy, which holds only in-frame ones; the method was immunoSEQ multiplex PCR. The data show under 200,000 clones, roughly 91% seen once. The chain links TRBV6-5 to TRBJ1-1; unclear D gene. The sample consisted of naive CD4+ T cells sorted from blood. Subset in this sample: CD45RA+ positively selected. The source is a woman in her twenties or thirties in good health. The CDR3 spells CASSYLENTEAFF. CDR3 nucleotide sequence: TGTGCCAGCAGTTACTTGGAGAACACTGAAGCTTTCTTT.